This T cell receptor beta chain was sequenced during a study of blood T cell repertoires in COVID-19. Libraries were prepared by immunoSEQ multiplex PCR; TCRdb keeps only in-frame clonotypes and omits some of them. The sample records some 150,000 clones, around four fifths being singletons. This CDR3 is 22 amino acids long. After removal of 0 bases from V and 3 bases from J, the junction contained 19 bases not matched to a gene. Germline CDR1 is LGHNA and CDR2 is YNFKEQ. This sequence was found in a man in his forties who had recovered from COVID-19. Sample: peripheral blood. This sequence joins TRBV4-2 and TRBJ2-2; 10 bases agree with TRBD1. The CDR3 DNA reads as TGTGCCAGCAGCCAAGACGTAACTGACAGGGGGCCAATTCTCCTTTACACCGGGGAGCTGTTTTTT. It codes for CASSQDVTDRGPILLYTGELFF.